A selection of T cell receptor beta chains follows, all from one sample in a study of blood T cell repertoires in COVID-19. Some clones are missing from TCRdb's copy, which holds only in-frame ones; the method was immunoSEQ multiplex PCR. The repertoire includes around 100,000 clones, roughly 79% of them detected once, and under 35% sits in the top ten. The sample was peripheral blood. The receptors were sampled from a man between 65 and 85 years old with active or convalescent COVID-19. Both conserved end residues are part of each CDR3. The D gene is left open where the match is weak. Clone size is given for some rows only: seen once, a few or many times, or a class if the clone is expanded.

. | TRBJ2-7 | . | 14 | TRBV6-5 | TGTGCCAGCACCAAAGGGGGTCGCTCCTACGAGCAGTACTTC | CASTKGGRSYEQYF
once | TRBJ2-5 | . | 15 | TRBV6-5 | TGTGCCAGCAGTTACGAGCCGGGAGTGTTGGAGGCCCAGTACTTC | CASSYEPGVLEAQYF
. | TRBJ2-1 | TRBD1 | 16 | TRBV7-8 | TGTGCCAGCAGCTGGGGACAGGGAAACAGGTACAATGAGCAGTTCTTC | CASSWGQGNRYNEQFF
. | TRBJ2-1 | . | 14 | TRBV6-5 | TGTGCCAGCAGCGCGGGACAGTTACACAATGAGCAGTTCTTC | CASSAGQLHNEQFF
. | TRBJ2-3 | . | 13 | TRBV27 | TGTGCCAGCAGTTTATCCCCCGGGGATACGCAGTATTTT | CASSLSPGDTQYF
. | TRBJ2-6 | . | 13 | TRBV4-3 | TGCGCCAGCAGCCAAGACCTAAAACGCGTCCTGACTTTC | CASSQDLKRVLTF
. | TRBJ2-7 | TRBD1 | 15 | TRBV27 | TGTGCCAGCAGTTTAGAGGGACAGGCTTACTACGAGCAGTACTTC | CASSLEGQAYYEQYF
. | TRBJ1-2 | TRBD1 | 16 | TRBV9 | TGTGCCAGCAGCGTAGAGGGGTCGGGGACAGGGGACGGCTACACCTTC | CASSVEGSGTGDGYTF
. | TRBJ1-5 | TRBD1 | 15 | TRBV7-2 | TGTGCCAGCAGCTTAATTACAGGGGGTTTTCAGCCCCAGCATTTT | CASSLITGGFQPQHF
. | TRBJ1-4 | TRBD1 | 17 | TRBV5-6 | TGTGCCAGCAGCTTGGGACAGGGAATTAGGGTCGGAGAAAAACTGTTTTTT | CASSLGQGIRVGEKLFF
few | TRBJ2-5 | . | 16 | TRBV24-1 | TGTGCCACCAGTGATGGGGACACGCGGTACCAAGAGACCCAGTACTTC | CATSDGDTRYQETQYF
. | TRBJ1-4 | TRBD1 | 19 | TRBV7-8 | TGTGCCAGCAGCTATCGAAGGGACAGGGGGCATGCAACTAATGAAAAACTGTTTTTT | CASSYRRDRGHATNEKLFF
. | TRBJ1-1 | . | 13 | TRBV29-1 | TGCAGCGTTCGCCGGGATCAGAACACTGAAGCTTTCTTT | CSVRRDQNTEAFF
. | TRBJ1-2 | . | 11 | TRBV20-1 | TGCAGGGGGGCGCAGGACTATGGCTACACCTTC | CRGAQDYGYTF
. | TRBJ2-5 | TRBD2 | 15 | TRBV19 | TGTGCCAGTAGTTTTACAGCGGGAGGCCGAGAGACCCAGTACTTC | CASSFTAGGRETQYF
once | TRBJ2-7 | TRBD1 | 14 | TRBV7-6 | TGTGCCAGCTCCAGGACAGGGGATTCGGCCGAGCAGTACTTC | CASSRTGDSAEQYF
. | TRBJ2-1 | TRBD2 | 17 | TRBV7-8 | TGTGCCAGCAGCTTCGGTCTAGCGGGAGGGCCGGACAATGAGCAGTTCTTC | CASSFGLAGGPDNEQFF
. | TRBJ2-7 | TRBD2 | 15 | TRBV14 | TGTGCCAGCAGCTTACGGACTAGCGGGAGCGCGGTGCAGTACTTC | CASSLRTSGSAVQYF
. | TRBJ2-2 | TRBD2 | 14 | TRBV6-5 | TGTGCCAGCAGCCGGGGGGGTGAAACCGGGGAGCTGTTTTTT | CASSRGGETGELFF
. | TRBJ1-2 | . | 13 | TRBV3-1/TRBV3-2 | TGTGCCAGCAGCCAAGTCAGGCGCGGGGACTACACCTTC | CASSQVRRGDYTF
. | TRBJ1-1 | . | 11 | TRBV20-1 | TGCAGTGCATCTCAGGGCTTCGGAGCTTTCTTT | CSASQGFGAFF
. | TRBJ2-2 | TRBD2 | 15 | TRBV7-3 | TGTGCCAGCAGCATAGGACTAGCGGGAGCCGGGGAGCTGTTTTTT | CASSIGLAGAGELFF
many | TRBJ1-1 | . | 17 | TRBV6-2/TRBV6-3 | TGTGCCAGCAGCCCCATCGTGGGGACAAGGGAGCACACTGAAGCTTTCTTT | CASSPIVGTREHTEAFF
. | TRBJ2-2 | TRBD2 | 16 | TRBV28 | TGTGCCAGCACTGCCCCCCGGGGAGGGCTCACCGGGGAGCTGTTTTTT | CASTAPRGGLTGELFF
. | TRBJ2-1 | TRBD2 | 15 | TRBV7-9 | TGTGCCAGCAGCTTAGGCGGGGGGGCCGACAATGAGCAGTTCTTC | CASSLGGGADNEQFF
. | TRBJ2-7 | . | 11 | TRBV7-3 | TGTGCCAGTGGGGGACACCTCGAGCAGTACTTC | CASGGHLEQYF
. | TRBJ1-2 | TRBD1 | 14 | TRBV7-9 | TGTGCCAGCAGCGTGTGGGACAGGGCAATTGGCTACACCTTC | CASSVWDRAIGYTF
. | TRBJ2-1 | . | 11 | TRBV20-1 | TGCAGTGCTAGAGACTTCGGTGAGCAGTTCTTC | CSARDFGEQFF
. | TRBJ1-6 | . | 14 | TRBV7-9 | TGTGCCAGCAGTACGAAGCCCTATAATTCACCCCTCCACTTT | CASSTKPYNSPLHF
once | TRBJ2-1 | TRBD1 | 15 | TRBV18 | TGTGCCAGCTCACCGACCGGGACAGGGTCCTATGAGCAGTTCTTC | CASSPTGTGSYEQFF
. | TRBJ2-2 | TRBD1 | 13 | TRBV29-1 | TGCAGCGTTTACAGGGGGCACACCGGGGAGCTGTTTTTT | CSVYRGHTGELFF
. | TRBJ1-1 | TRBD1 | 18 | TRBV5-5 | TGTGCCAGCAGCTTTACGCCATTCAGACAGGGAGACAACACTGAAGCTTTCTTT | CASSFTPFRQGDNTEAFF
. | TRBJ2-3 | . | 15 | TRBV6-6 | TGTGCCAGCAGCCTCGACTTGCCTAGCACAGATACGCAGTATTTT | CASSLDLPSTDTQYF
. | TRBJ1-5 | TRBD1 | 15 | TRBV25-1 | TGTGCCAGCAGTGAAGGGACAGGGGATAATCAGCCCCAGCATTTT | CASSEGTGDNQPQHF
once | TRBJ1-2 | TRBD1 | 16 | TRBV15 | TGTGCCACCAGCAGAACCGGGACAGGGGGGGACTATGGCTACACCTTC | CATSRTGTGGDYGYTF
. | TRBJ2-7 | TRBD2 | 15 | TRBV27 | TGTGCCAGCAGTCCCTGGACTAGCGGGAATGGGGAGCAGTACTTC | CASSPWTSGNGEQYF
. | TRBJ2-7 | . | 20 | TRBV7-6 | TGTGCCAGCAGCCTTAGATCCCAAAGTCAGGGATTTCAAAAGCTCTACGAGCAGTACTTC | CASSLRSQSQGFQKLYEQYF
once | TRBJ1-4 | TRBD1 | 14 | TRBV29-1 | TGCAGCGTAACAGGGGTGGGTGATAATGAAAAACTGTTTTTT | CSVTGVGDNEKLFF
. | TRBJ1-3 | . | 13 | TRBV12-3/TRBV12-4 | TGTGCCAGCAGTTTAACGGGGGGAAACACCATATATTTT | CASSLTGGNTIYF